The source of this TCR beta chain is a study of neurological immune-mediated disorders. TCRdb reprocessed the 5' RACE reads via MiXCR and lists one record per CDR3 protein. The sample has tens of thousands of distinct CDR3 sequences; more than 3% are singletons. In this sample, this clonotype turned up many times. Its antigen is not known. Findings and limits, study-wide: Repertoires from 18 of 34 multiple sclerosis patients grouped phylogenetically into a related-CDR3 cluster, suggesting a possible signature.

This TCR derives from a man aged 30-40 years with multiple sclerosis. The sequenced material came from PBMCs.

The CDR3 loop reads CASSAVDQANTEAFF. Written as DNA, the CDR3 is TGTGCCAGCAGTGCAGTTGATCAAGCGAACACTGAAGCTTTCTTT. The J gene is TRBJ1-1, the V gene TRBV12-3 or TRBV12-4; D call uncertain. The germline V and J ends were trimmed by 5 bases and 1 base, with 14 bases remaining between them. The CDR3 covers 15 residues.